One and the same sample provided the 27 T cell receptor beta chains below, sequenced in a study of blood T cell repertoires in COVID-19. TCRdb's copy holds only in-frame clones and misses some; the assay was immunoSEQ multiplex PCR. The table has 270,000 or so clones, about 88% seen once. Material: peripheral blood. These TCRs come from a human donor with COVID-19, enrolled during active disease. The donor label of this sample is uncertain.

This clone was counted a single time. J is TRBJ2-3 and V is TRBV19, with 9 bases aligning to TRBD2. This CDR3 is built from 16 residues. Germline CDR1 and CDR2: LNHDA and SQIVND (reference sequence). Trimming took 4 bases from V and 4 from J; bases not matched to a gene: 9. The CDR3 DNA reads TGTGCCAGTAGTACCATAGCGGGAGAAGGTCCAGATACGCAGTATTTT. This encodes CASSTIAGEGPDTQYF.

The J gene is TRBJ1-2, the V gene TRBV29-1, with 8 bases lining up with TRBD1. The CDR3 has 12 residues. Losses at the gene ends were 6 bases for V and 11 bases for J; bases not matched to a gene: 11. CDR1 and CDR2 (germline): SQVTM, ANQGSEA. CDR3 in DNA: TGCAGCGTCCCACTCAGGGGGCGCGGGTACACCTTC. It is translated as CSVPLRGRGYTF.

CDR3 bases: TGTGCCAGCAGCCCGATAAGGACTCCCAATCAGCCCCAGCATTTT. This sequence encodes CASSPIRTPNQPQHF. This chain joins TRBV27 and TRBJ1-5; no clear D gene. This CDR3 spans 15 amino acids. The germline V gene has CDR1 MNHEY and CDR2 SMNVEV (reference sequence). Trimming shortened V by 6 bases and J by 3 bases, and 15 bases separated the two germline ends.

V gene TRBV28 combines with J gene TRBJ1-4, with TRBD1 matching 7 bases. This CDR3 contains 15 residues. V lost 3 bases to trimming and J lost 8 bases; unmatched junction nucleotides: 9. Germline V gene sequence: CDR1 MDHEN, CDR2 SYDVKM. The CDR3 bases are TGTGCCAGCAGTTTGTCAGGGGGTAGGAGGGAAAAACTGTTTTTT. It specifies CASSLSGGRREKLFF.

This sequence joins TRBV5-4 and TRBJ2-3, with D possibly being TRBD2 (6 bases). Germline values: CDR1 SGHNT, CDR2 YYREEE (reference sequence). The CDR3 covers 17 residues. Trimming pared 4 bases from V and 2 bases from J, leaving 20 bases between. This CDR3 reads CASSPGGTVRSTDTQYF. CDR3 nucleotides: TGTGCCAGCAGCCCCGGGGGTACGGTGCGGTCCACAGATACGCAGTATTTT.

The chain employs TRBV15 and TRBJ2-7; 7 bases align to TRBD2. Germline V gene data show CDR1 as LNHNV and CDR2 as YYDKDF (reference sequence). The V segment lost 0 bases and the J segment 7 bases; nucleotides outside the gene matches: 9. This CDR3 comprises 15 residues. Here the CDR3 reads CATSRDTAGAFEQYF. The CDR3 nucleotides are TGTGCCACCAGCAGAGATACGGCGGGAGCTTTTGAGCAGTACTTC.

This chain links TRBV20-1 with TRBJ1-1; 7 nucleotides align to TRBD1. Germline V gene sequence: CDR1 DFQATT, CDR2 SNEGSKA (reference sequence). V was pared by 5 bases and J by 10 bases, with 7 bases of the junction left unmatched. CDR3 length: 11 residues. The CDR3 here is CSAWTGLGAFF. In nucleotides, the CDR3 is TGCAGTGCTTGGACAGGTCTAGGAGCTTTCTTT.

The genes are TRBV27 and TRBJ2-3, with D possibly matching TRBD1 (7 bases). Trimming pared 5 bases from V and 4 bases from J, leaving 16 bases between. Germline V lookup: CDR1 MNHEY, CDR2 SMNVEV (reference sequence). The CDR3 runs 15 residues. The CDR3 DNA reads TGTGCCAGCAGTCCTCTTGACAGGGAGGCAGATACGCAGTATTTT. This translates into CASSPLDREADTQYF.

The gene calls are TRBV10-3 and TRBJ1-1; D perhaps matches TRBD1 (5 bases). Trimming stripped 0 bases from V and 0 bases from J, with 20 bases between. The CDR3 extends over 19 amino acids. Germline CDR1 reads ENHRY; CDR2 reads SYGVKD. CDR3 sequence (DNA): TGTGCCATCAGTGAGTCTACAGCCGCGTGGGGGGTTGTGAACACTGAAGCTTTCTTT. Its protein product is CAISESTAAWGVVNTEAFF.

This clone has only one observation. The rearrangement links TRBV18 to TRBJ1-5; D uncertain. The V and J ends lost 2 bases and 1 base respectively, with 6 bases between them. Germline V gene lookup returns CDR1 KGHSH and CDR2 LQKENI. This CDR3 spans 14 amino acids. CDR3 coding DNA: TGTGCCAGCTCACCAGAGAGGAGCAATCAGCCCCAGCATTTT. Amino acid sequence: CASSPERSNQPQHF.

The rearrangement joins TRBV28 to TRBJ1-1; 8 bases are a match to TRBD1. CDR3 length: 14 amino acids. V was pared by 5 bases and J by 4 bases, with 6 bases of the junction left unmatched. Germline assignment: CDR1 MDHEN and CDR2 SYDVKM. The CDR3: CASSPAGGVTEAFF. The CDR3 nucleotides are TGTGCCAGCAGTCCAGCAGGGGGCGTCACTGAAGCTTTCTTT.

CDR3 residues: CASSPSGSLRNTGELFF. As DNA, the CDR3 is TGTGCCAGCAGCCCTAGCGGGAGTCTCAGGAACACCGGGGAGCTGTTTTTT. The V call is TRBV6-2 or TRBV6-3, the J call TRBJ2-2; TRBD2 matches at 10 bases. The CDR3 runs to 17 residues. The trim removed 6 bases at V and 1 base at J, leaving 8 bases unmatched. CDR1 MNHEY and CDR2 SVGEGT come from the germline V gene.

The V call is TRBV28, the J call TRBJ1-2; D perhaps matches TRBD1 (6 bases). CDR3 size: 13 residues. V lost 6 bases, J lost 8 bases, and 16 bases lay in between. CDR1 MDHEN and CDR2 SYDVKM come from the germline V gene. This CDR3 is CASSIGQSYGYTF. CDR3 bases: TGTGCCAGCAGCATCGGACAGTCGTACGGCTACACCTTC.

The genes are TRBV12-3 or TRBV12-4 and TRBJ2-1, with a possible D match to TRBD2 (5 bases). V was clipped by 5 bases and J by 9 bases, with 14 bases between them. The CDR3 runs 13 residues. The CDR3 is CASSAPGGGEQFF. The CDR3 DNA sequence: TGTGCCAGCAGTGCACCCGGAGGCGGTGAGCAGTTCTTC.

V and J are TRBV30 and TRBJ2-1, with 12 bases lining up with TRBD2. The CDR3 is 15 amino acids. Trimming at V came to 4 bases and at J to 4 bases, leaving 5 bases not matched to a gene. Per the germline V gene, CDR1 is GTSNPN and CDR2 is SVGIG (reference sequence). The CDR3 DNA sequence: TGTGCCTGGACCAGGACTAGCGGGGCTTACAATGAGCAGTTCTTC. This gives the protein CAWTRTSGAYNEQFF. Together with reference TRBV30 and TRBJ2-1, the CDR3 gives the full variable domain: SQTIHQWPATLVQPVGSPLSLECTVEGTSNPNLYWYRQAAGRGLQLLFYSVGIGQISSEVPQNLSASRPQDRQFILSSKKLLLSDSGFYLCAWTRTSGAYNEQFFGPGTRLTVL.

The chain recombines TRBV29-1 with TRBJ2-1, with 7 bases lining up with TRBD1. V lost 6 bases to trimming and J lost 6 bases; unmatched junction nucleotides: 11. The CDR3 loop spans 14 amino acids. Per the germline V gene, CDR1 is SQVTM and CDR2 is ANQGSEA. The CDR3 here is CSVPGTVRGNEQFF. CDR3 in DNA: TGCAGCGTCCCCGGGACAGTAAGGGGCAATGAGCAGTTCTTC.

A few counts support this clone. The V call is TRBV19, the J call TRBJ2-3; 9 bases match TRBD1. V lost 5 bases, J lost 1 base, and 4 bases stayed unmatched. The V gene's germline CDR1 is LNHDA and CDR2 SQIVND (reference sequence). The CDR3 is 15 residues long. CDR3 region: CASSGRDRGTDTQYF. The CDR3 DNA follows: TGTGCCAGTAGTGGCCGGGACAGGGGCACAGATACGCAGTATTTT.

The rearrangement uses TRBV6-5 and TRBJ1-6; D call uncertain. CDR3 length equals 15 residues. V lost 0 bases, J lost 10 bases, and 13 bases lay in between. Germline CDR1 reads MNHEY; CDR2 reads SVGAGI. CDR3: CASSYSTTGGSPLHF. In DNA form, the CDR3 reads TGTGCCAGCAGTTACTCGACCACGGGTGGGTCACCCCTCCACTTT.

This clone was found once. The V and J genes are TRBV27 and TRBJ2-3; TRBD2 matches at 7 bases. V lost 5 bases and J lost 10; bases outside the gene matches: 9. Germline V gene sequence: CDR1 MNHEY, CDR2 SMNVEV (reference sequence). The CDR3 has 13 residues. The CDR3 spells CASSPDTSVAQYF. DNA for the CDR3: TGTGCCAGCAGTCCAGACACTAGCGTTGCGCAGTATTTT.

The chain recombines TRBV6-1 with TRBJ1-2, with D unclear. Germline V gene sequence: CDR1 MNHNS, CDR2 SASEGT. This CDR3 is 13 amino acids long. Trimming removed 2 bases from V and 8 bases from J, with 12 bases in between. CDR3 loop: CASSETPIWGYTF. The DNA for the CDR3 is TGTGCCAGCAGTGAAACCCCTATATGGGGCTACACCTTC.

This clone was found once. J is TRBJ1-1 and V is TRBV19; 7 bases agree with TRBD1. The trim removed 9 bases at V and 1 base at J, leaving 8 bases unmatched. There are 14 residues in the CDR3. Looked up from germline, CDR1 is LNHDA and CDR2 is SQIVND (reference sequence). The CDR3 DNA follows: TGTGCCAGCCGACAGGGTGGACAGAACACTGAAGCTTTCTTT. Protein product: CASRQGGQNTEAFF.

The V gene is TRBV10-1, the J gene TRBJ1-1, with 8 bases identical to TRBD1. From germline, CDR1 is WNHNN and CDR2 SYGVQD (reference sequence). The CDR3 spans 14 residues. Germline trimming cut 4 bases from V and 1 base from J; bases unmatched to any gene: 2. CDR3 loop: CASSGTGSNTEAFF. CDR3 nucleotide sequence: TGCGCCAGCAGTGGGACAGGGTCGAACACTGAAGCTTTCTTT.

The genes are TRBV27 and TRBJ2-1, with TRBD2 matching over 12 bases. V was pared by 1 base and J by 8 bases, with 12 bases of the junction left unmatched. Germline V lookup: CDR1 MNHEY, CDR2 SMNVEV (reference sequence). The CDR3 runs to 18 residues. The CDR3 DNA reads TGTGCCAGCAGTTTATGGGTGGCTAGCGGGAGGGTGGGACATGAGCAGTTCTTC. It is translated as CASSLWVASGRVGHEQFF.

This chain links TRBV2 with TRBJ1-2; weak D call: TRBD1 (6 bases). CDR3 length: 12 residues. V lost 3 bases and J 10 bases, leaving 12 bases between the germline ends. Germline CDR1 is SNHLY and CDR2 is FYNNEI. This CDR3 is CASSDTTGPYTF. In nucleotides, the CDR3 is TGTGCCAGCAGTGACACGACAGGCCCCTACACCTTC.

This clone was detected only a few times. The chain couples TRBV7-8 to TRBJ1-3; perhaps TRBD1 as D (6 bases). Germline CDR1 is SGHVS and CDR2 is FQNEAQ. V gave up 1 base and J gave up 0 bases, with 13 bases separating them. This CDR3 has 17 residues. The chain's CDR3 is CASSLETGLFSGNTIYF. The CDR3 DNA follows: TGTGCCAGCAGCTTAGAGACAGGCCTGTTCTCTGGAAACACCATATATTTT.

In its sample, this clone was seen a few times. The sample contains more than one DNA sequence encoding this CDR3. The CDR3 loop is CASSVQGDTEAFF. The DNA for the CDR3 is TGTGCCAGCAGCGTACAGGGGGACACTGAAGCTTTCTTT. The chain links TRBV9 to TRBJ1-1, with TRBD1 matching 7 bases. V shed 1 base and J 3 bases; nucleotides not matched to a gene: 0. CDR1 is SGDLS and CDR2 is YYNGEE in the germline V gene. This CDR3 is built from 13 residues.

V and J are TRBV5-1 and TRBJ2-3; tentative D call: TRBD1 (6 bases). Trimming cost V 7 bases and J 5 bases, with 17 bases left between them. Germline V gene lookup returns CDR1 SGHRS and CDR2 YFSETQ. CDR3 length: 14 amino acids. Here the CDR3 reads CASAPSGVQDTQYF. The CDR3 DNA is TGCGCCAGCGCCCCCTCAGGGGTCCAAGATACGCAGTATTTT.